This entry lists 28 T cell receptor beta chains sequenced from one sample in a study of T cell responses to AZD1222 COVID-19 vaccine. Clones were read by immunoSEQ multiplex PCR, and TCRdb kept only the in-frame ones, dropping some. The sample lists approximately 130,000 clones, 80% to 95% occurring once. The sample was peripheral blood, taken 28 days after the second AZD1222 dose. All receptors derive from an adult who received the AZD1222 COVID-19 vaccine.

V is TRBV24-1 and J is TRBJ2-1; D is ambiguous. CDR3 length equals 11 residues. Germline V gives CDR1 KGHDR, CDR2 SFDVKD. Trimming shortened V by 5 bases and J by 9 bases, and 7 bases separated the two germline ends. The CDR3 protein is CATSAETEQFF. The CDR3 DNA follows: TGTGCCACCAGTGCGGAGACTGAGCAGTTCTTC.

The V gene is TRBV9, the J gene TRBJ2-7, with 10 bases fitting TRBD1. V lost 4 bases, J lost 3 bases, and 10 bases stayed unmatched. CDR3 length: 16 amino acids. Per germline, CDR1 SGDLS and CDR2 YYNGEE. The CDR3 reads CASSPGQGVGGYEQYF. The CDR3, as DNA: TGTGCCAGCAGCCCCGGACAGGGGGTGGGGGGCTACGAGCAGTACTTC. The full variable domain, rest sourced from reference TRBV9 and TRBJ2-7, is DSGVTQTPKHLITATGQRVTLRCSPRSGDLSVYWYQQSLDQGLQFLIQYYNGEERAKGNILERFSAQQFPDLHSELNLSSLELGDSALYFCASSPGQGVGGYEQYFGPGTRLTVT.

This chain joins TRBV7-3 and TRBJ2-1; D is uncertain. Germline lookup yields CDR1 SGHTA and CDR2 FQGTGA. This CDR3 comprises 13 residues. V was trimmed by 2 bases and J by 6 bases, leaving 8 bases between them. The CDR3 nucleotides are TGTGCCAGCAGCTTAGCCTTTGTCAATGAGCAGTTCTTC. Translating it yields CASSLAFVNEQFF.

Details on this clone: An end of the junction differs from the germline gene, which may be a read error. CDR3 sequence reads: CASSEDRVKTEAFF. The CDR3 DNA follows: TGTGCCAGCAGCGAAGACAGGGTGAAAACTGAAGCTTTCTTT. V and J are TRBV7-3 and TRBJ1-1; 7 bases are shared with TRBD1. From germline, CDR1 is SGHTA and CDR2 FQGTGA. This CDR3 spans 14 amino acids.

The chain uses TRBV5-6 and TRBJ2-3, with D uncertain. Trimming left V 3 bases short and J 6 bases short, with 8 bases between. This CDR3 region has 12 residues. The germline V gene has CDR1 SGHDT and CDR2 YYEEEE. CDR3 sequence (DNA): TGTGCCAGCAGCTCGAATTGGGATACGCAGTATTTT. This gives the protein CASSSNWDTQYF.

The chain recombines TRBV21-1 with TRBJ2-7; the listed D gene, TRBD1, was not tested against the DNA. TRBV21-1 counts as a pseudogene. The CDR3 contains 14 residues. CDR3 coding DNA: TGTGCCAGCAGCAAACCCAGGGTCACCTACGAGCAGTACTTC. It translates to CASSKPRVTYEQYF.

The chain joins TRBV7-9 to TRBJ1-5; TRBD1 might be the D (5 bases). The CDR3 is 14 amino acids. The V end was cut by 4 bases, the J end by 6 bases, with 13 bases between. The germline V gene has CDR1 SEHNR and CDR2 FQNEAQ (reference sequence). The CDR3 sequence is CASSYGGLGQPQHF. The CDR3 DNA reads as TGTGCCAGCAGCTACGGGGGATTAGGTCAGCCCCAGCATTTT.

DNA for the CDR3: TGTGCCAGCAGCTTAGAGGTCGGCAGGGGTGTTTCACCCCTCCACTTT. It translates to CASSLEVGRGVSPLHF. This chain links TRBV7-2 with TRBJ1-6, with D possibly matching TRBD1 (6 bases). The germline V and J ends were trimmed by 1 base and 9 bases, with 16 bases remaining between them. The length of the CDR3 is 16 residues. The germline gives CDR1 SGHTA, CDR2 FQGNSA. Looking up the rest from reference TRBV7-2 and TRBJ1-6 gives the full variable domain: GAGVSQSPSNKVTEKGKDVELRCDPISGHTALYWYRQSLGQGLEFLIYFQGNSAPDKSGLPSDRFSAERTGGSVSTLTIQRTQQEDSAVYLCASSLEVGRGVSPLHFGNGTRLTVT.

This chain connects TRBV5-1 to TRBJ2-1; D is possibly TRBD2 (6 bases). V lost 4 bases, J lost 10 bases, and 9 bases lay in between. CDR3 length: 11 amino acids. Germline CDR1 and CDR2: SGHRS and YFSETQ. The CDR3 sequence: CASSPGREQFF. CDR3 coding DNA: TGCGCCAGCAGCCCAGGGAGGGAGCAGTTCTTC.

This clone has only a few counts. This chain uses TRBV2 with TRBJ1-3; D remains unclear. CDR1 SNHLY and CDR2 FYNNEI come from the germline V gene. The CDR3 covers 15 residues. Deletions cut 9 bases from V and 0 bases from J, with 15 bases between. In DNA form, the CDR3 reads TGTGCCAGAAACTCCGGACGGAGCTCTGGAAACACCATATATTTT. Its translation is CARNSGRSSGNTIYF.

The CDR3 reads CASSLGAGDEQYF. CDR3 sequence (DNA): TGTGCCAGCAGCTTGGGAGCGGGGGATGAGCAGTACTTC. The genes are TRBV7-9 and TRBJ2-7; 8 nucleotides match TRBD2. The CDR3 is 13 amino acids. Germline trimming cut 3 bases from V and 7 bases from J; bases unmatched to any gene: 5. Germline V gene lookup returns CDR1 SEHNR and CDR2 FQNEAQ (reference sequence).

The chain combines TRBV4-3 with TRBJ1-2; maybe TRBD1 (5 bases). The CDR3 covers 15 residues. V was shortened by 0 bases and J by 6 bases, with 14 bases between the two germline ends. Germline V lookup: CDR1 LGHNA, CDR2 YSLEER. This CDR3 reads CASSQEFRNRNGYTF. The DNA of the CDR3 is TGCGCCAGCAGCCAAGAATTTCGGAACAGGAATGGCTACACCTTC.

This chain links TRBV6-5 with TRBJ2-3; D is ambiguous. Germline CDR1 and CDR2: MNHEY and SVGAGI. V was cut by 4 bases and J by 4 bases, with 12 bases left in between. The CDR3 runs 14 residues. The CDR3 sequence: CASSSVSGSDTQYF. CDR3 sequence (DNA): TGTGCCAGCAGTTCAGTTAGTGGCTCAGATACGCAGTATTTT.

The chain couples TRBV5-6 to TRBJ1-2, with 8 bases matching TRBD1. The CDR3 length is 14 residues. After removal of 1 base from V and 8 bases from J, the junction contained 7 bases not matched to a gene. Germline lookup yields CDR1 SGHDT and CDR2 YYEEEE. CDR3 sequence reads: CASSLLDRAKGYTF. In nucleotides, the CDR3 is TGTGCCAGCAGCTTGTTGGACAGGGCTAAAGGCTACACCTTC.

The gene calls are TRBV6-5 and TRBJ1-5, with 8 nucleotides matching TRBD1. This CDR3 has 13 residues. The J segment lost 5 bases and the V segment lost 6 bases, leaving 3 bases of the junction unmatched. Germline loops: CDR1 MNHEY, CDR2 SVGAGI. The CDR3 reads CASRRQGHQPQHF. DNA of the CDR3: TGTGCCAGCAGGCGACAGGGGCATCAGCCCCAGCATTTT.

The J gene is TRBJ2-3, the V gene TRBV7-2, with 14 positions matching TRBD2. The CDR3 loop spans 16 amino acids. Germline V gene data show CDR1 as SGHTA and CDR2 as FQGNSA. Trimming cost V 5 bases and J 5 bases; bases outside gene matches: 6. CDR3 bases: TGTGCCAGCAGCGTGACTAGCGGGAGGGCCGTAGATACGCAGTATTTT. This translates into CASSVTSGRAVDTQYF.

The chain recombines TRBV5-4 with TRBJ2-2; no reliable D call. V lost 0 bases to trimming and J lost 1 base, with 4 bases between them. This CDR3 contains 14 residues. Germline CDR1 reads SGHNT; CDR2 reads YYREEE (reference sequence). The CDR3 spells CASSLAGNTGELFF. CDR3 coding DNA: TGTGCCAGCAGCTTGGCGGGGAACACCGGGGAGCTGTTTTTT.

This chain links TRBV4-3 with TRBJ1-4; 9 positions match TRBD1. The CDR3 has 14 amino acids. In germline, CDR1 is LGHNA, CDR2 YSLEER. The ends lost 1 base at V and 8 bases at J; junction bases unmatched: 2. The CDR3 nucleotides read TGCGCCAGCAGCCAAGGGGACAGGGACGAAAAACTGTTTTTT. Translation: CASSQGDRDEKLFF.

The chain recombines TRBV12-3 or TRBV12-4 with TRBJ1-4, with D maybe TRBD1 (6 bases). Between the trimmed V and J ends, which lost 6 bases and 10 bases, there was a span of 12 bases. CDR3 length: 12 residues. CDR3 residues: CASSRTEVKLFF. CDR3 DNA sequence: TGTGCCAGCAGCAGGACAGAGGTAAAACTGTTTTTT.

The chain has TRBV15 and TRBJ2-2, with 9 bases lining up with TRBD1. CDR3 length: 17 residues. Germline trimming cut 1 base from V and 0 bases from J; bases unmatched to any gene: 3. Germline V CDR1 and CDR2: LNHNV, YYDKDF (reference sequence). CDR3 sequence: CATSRGRQGANTGELFF. DNA of the CDR3: TGTGCCACCAGCAGAGGTCGACAGGGGGCGAACACCGGGGAGCTGTTTTTT.

The CDR3 region is CASSNGYGDTEAFF. In DNA, the CDR3 is TGTGCCAGCAGCAACGGGTATGGGGACACTGAAGCTTTCTTT. The V call is TRBV6-6, the J call TRBJ1-1; no firm D call. Per the germline V gene, CDR1 is MNHNY and CDR2 is SVGAGI (reference sequence). V gave up 6 bases and J gave up 3 bases, with 14 bases separating them. This CDR3 comprises 14 residues.

The gene calls are TRBV7-2 and TRBJ1-6; D ambiguous. Germline V gene sequence: CDR1 SGHTA, CDR2 FQGNSA. Between the trimmed V and J ends, which lost 4 bases and 7 bases, there was a span of 11 bases. The CDR3 covers 14 residues. The CDR3 spells CASSWRQTNSPLHF. CDR3 bases: TGTGCCAGCAGCTGGAGACAAACAAATTCACCCCTCCACTTT.

The V call is TRBV19, the J call TRBJ1-2; tentative D call: TRBD1 (5 bases). CDR1 and CDR2 (germline): LNHDA, SQIVND (reference sequence). The CDR3 is 15 residues long. V lost 2 bases and J lost 4, with 14 bases in between. CDR3 sequence: CASSIRQPALYGYTF. In DNA form, the CDR3 reads TGTGCCAGTAGTATAAGACAGCCCGCACTCTATGGCTACACCTTC.

The genes are TRBV27 and TRBJ2-7; 10 bases are shared with TRBD2. The CDR3 runs to 16 residues. V was clipped by 3 bases and J by 2 bases; unmatched bases: 7. Germline V lookup: CDR1 MNHEY, CDR2 SMNVEV (reference sequence). The CDR3 DNA is TGTGCCAGCAGTTTGTTCCTAGCGGGAGCCCCCTACGAGCAGTACTTC. Translating it yields CASSLFLAGAPYEQYF.

The V and J genes are TRBV12-2 and TRBJ1-4; TRBD1 is the table's D call, not checked against the DNA. TRBV12-2 is a documented pseudogene. CDR3 length: 15 residues. In nucleotides, the CDR3 is TGTGCAAGTCGCTTAGGGGGACAGGTTAATGAAAAACTGTTTTTT. Protein sequence: CASRLGGQVNEKLFF.

V is TRBV13 and J is TRBJ2-2, with D possibly matching TRBD2 (6 bases). Germline V lookup: CDR1 PRHDT, CDR2 FYEKMQ (reference sequence). V was clipped by 1 base and J by 3 bases, with 12 bases between them. CDR3 length equals 16 residues. CDR3 DNA sequence: TGTGCCAGCAGCTTAGATCGAGCGGGTTACACCGGGGAGCTGTTTTTT. Protein product: CASSLDRAGYTGELFF.

The chain employs TRBV21-1 and TRBJ1-1. TRBV21-1 is a pseudogene locus. The CDR3 runs to 9 residues. The CDR3 reads CASFTEAFF. DNA for the CDR3: TGTGCCAGCTTTACTGAAGCTTTCTTT.

CDR3 protein: CASSPGSYEQYF. DNA of the CDR3: TGCGCCTCCTCCCCAGGCTCCTACGAGCAGTACTTC. The rearrangement links TRBV5-1 to TRBJ2-7; the D is unclear. V was clipped by 10 bases and J by 0 bases, with 11 bases between them. Germline V CDR1 and CDR2: SGHRS, YFSETQ. The CDR3 consists of 12 residues.